One and the same sample provided the 7 T cell receptor beta chains below, sequenced in a study of T cell repertoires in cytomegalovirus infection. TCRdb used MiXCR to reprocess the reads, holding one entry per CDR3 protein. The table includes hundreds of thousands of distinct CDR3 sequences, over 15% detected once. The sample was PBMCs. The receptors originated from a human donor in good health (CMV status not recorded). Some clones in this sample may be carry-over from other donors' samples.

This clonotype was counted only a few times. The CDR3 DNA is TGTGCCAGCAGCCTCCAACCTGGAAACACCATATATTTT. Translation: CASSLQPGNTIYF. The V call is TRBV3-1, the J call TRBJ1-3; D not resolved. The CDR3 spans 13 residues. Trimming removed 4 bases at V and 2 bases at J, with 6 bases between. Germline CDR1 and CDR2: LGHDT and YNNKEL (reference sequence).

In this sample, this clonotype turned up a few times. The chain recombines TRBV10-3 with TRBJ1-1; D may be TRBD1 (6 bases). Germline loops: CDR1 ENHRY, CDR2 SYGVKD. The length of the CDR3 is 14 residues. Trimming shortened V by 4 bases and J by 3 bases, and 12 bases separated the two germline ends. CDR3 sequence: CAISAGGLDTEAFF. The DNA of the CDR3 is TGTGCCATCAGTGCCGGGGGGCTGGACACTGAAGCTTTCTTT.

To note about this clonotype: This could be a read error, since a much larger clone is one nucleotide away. Without the conserved terminal phenylalanine or tryptophan, this CDR3 likely stems from a read error. CDR3 sequence: CASSPLGSYEQYL. The DNA for the CDR3 is TGTGCCAGCAGCCCCCTGGGTTCCTACGAGCAGTACCTC. This chain uses TRBV7-2 with TRBJ2-7; D gene unclear. This CDR3 has 13 residues. CDR1 is SGHTA and CDR2 is FQGNSA in the germline V gene. V was shortened by 5 bases and J by 1 base, with 9 bases between the two germline ends.

The chain carries TRBV7-9 and TRBJ1-4, with unresolved D. The CDR3 totals 15 residues. Between the trimmed V and J ends, which lost 2 bases and 0 bases, there was a span of 7 bases. Germline V gene lookup returns CDR1 SEHNR and CDR2 FQNEAQ (reference sequence). CDR3 region: CASSLRAATNEKLFF. The DNA of the CDR3 is TGTGCCAGCAGCTTAAGGGCTGCAACTAATGAAAAACTGTTTTTT. Complete variable domain (other parts from reference TRBV7-9 and TRBJ1-4): DTGVSQNPRHKITKRGQNVTFRCDPISEHNRLYWYRQTLGQGPEFLTYFQNEAQLEKSRLLSDRFSAERPKGSFSTLEIQRTEQGDSAMYLCASSLRAATNEKLFFGSGTQLSVL.

V is TRBV7-8 and J is TRBJ1-3; D is ambiguous. V was cut by 2 bases and J by 0 bases, with 8 bases left in between. The CDR3 loop spans 15 amino acids. Germline loops: CDR1 SGHVS, CDR2 FQNEAQ. CDR3 sequence (DNA): TGTGCCAGCAGCTTAAGGCGGAACTCTGGAAACACCATATATTTT. It specifies CASSLRRNSGNTIYF.

This clonotype has only a few counts. The chain carries TRBV12-5 and TRBJ2-7; D may be TRBD1 (6 bases). The ends were cut back, 4 bases at V and 3 bases at J, with 10 bases in the middle. Germline CDR1 and CDR2: LGHNT and FRNRAP. CDR3 length: 13 amino acids. CDR3 region: CASGWDTHYEQYF. The CDR3 coding sequence is TGTGCTAGTGGTTGGGACACCCACTACGAGCAGTACTTC.

The sample holds a few counts of this clonotype. This chain uses TRBV11-3 with TRBJ1-6, with D uncertain. Per germline, CDR1 SGHNT and CDR2 YENEEA. The CDR3 is 14 amino acids. The V end lost 5 bases, the J end lost 7 bases, and 12 bases lay between the germline ends. The CDR3 DNA is TGTGCCAGCAGCCCCGGACGGACGAATTCACCCCTCCACTTT. Translating gives CASSPGRTNSPLHF.